The clone carrying this TCR beta chain was detected ten times or more. What it recognizes is unknown. A much larger clone differs by one base, so this may be a read error. The sample belongs to a study of metastatic and nonmetastatic thyroid tumors. Study-wide background: Repertoire comparison spanned blood and tumor or nodule tissue of malignant and benign thyroid patients. Study results and limitations: Significantly greater TCR beta diversity was reportedly found in malignant thyroid tumors than in benign nodules (in blood and tumor).

The ends lost 5 bases at V and 4 bases at J; junction bases unmatched: 9. The length of the CDR3 is 17 residues. Germline V gives CDR1 SGHAT, CDR2 FQNNGV. Every patient underwent thyroid surgery untreated. Authors' data handling: A distant-metastasis classifier for papillary thyroid cancer was built using CDR3 differences across clinicopathological groups. MiXCR re-clonotyped the PCR reads for TCRdb. The V and J calls and clone size are TCRdb's, not the authors'. The sample has 43,000 or so clones; under 25% are singletons. Sequencing used blood. The V call is TRBV11-2, the J call TRBJ2-3; 13 nucleotides agree with TRBD2. The clonotype was recovered from a male donor with papillary thyroid cancer or a benign thyroid nodule (not recorded which). Some clones in this sample may be carry-over from other donors' samples. The CDR3 DNA follows: TGTGCCAGCAGCCCCGGGGGACTAGCGGGAAGGTCAGATACGCAGTATTTT. Translated, it gives CASSPGGLAGRSDTQYF.